The 7 T cell receptor beta chains given below trace back to one sample, sequenced in a study of spatial heterogeneity in lung cancer. This sample's time point: sample taken at primary tumor resection. TCRdb passed the 5' RACE reads through MiXCR, listing each CDR3 protein once. The repertoire consists of about 61,000 distinct CDR3 sequences, with approximately 6% occurring once and the leading ten covering roughly 14%. The material was PBMCs, obtained at surgery. The receptors derive from a female donor with early-stage non-small cell lung cancer.

The chain links TRBV14 to TRBJ2-2; D remains unclear. The CDR3 contains 14 residues. V gave up 7 bases and J gave up 4 bases, with 13 bases separating them. Germline CDR1 is SGHDN and CDR2 is FVKESK. Written as DNA, the CDR3 is TGTGCCAGCACCACGTCGGGCGCCACCGGGGAGCTGTTTTTT. Amino acid sequence: CASTTSGATGELFF.

This clonotype was seen many times. The chain links TRBV29-1 to TRBJ2-3; TRBD1 agrees at 8 bases. This CDR3 comprises 14 residues. Trimming cost V 6 bases and J 1 base; bases outside gene matches: 6. The germline CDR1 and CDR2 sequences are SQVTM and ANQGSEA. CDR3 region: CSVTGGGGTDTQYF. CDR3 bases: TGCAGCGTCACAGGGGGAGGTGGCACAGATACGCAGTATTTT.

In this sample, this clonotype turned up many times. J is TRBJ1-3 and V is TRBV10-2; D gene unclear. The V gene lost 0 bases and the J gene lost 0 bases, with 3 bases spanning the gap. Germline loops: CDR1 WSHSY, CDR2 SAAADI. CDR3 size: 14 residues. The CDR3 protein is CASSESGSGNTIYF. CDR3 DNA sequence: TGCGCCAGCAGTGAGTCCGGCTCTGGAAACACCATATATTTT.

This clonotype was counted ten times or more. The gene calls are TRBV28 and TRBJ1-5, with D maybe TRBD1 (5 bases). Germline V lookup: CDR1 MDHEN, CDR2 SYDVKM. The CDR3 has 17 residues. Trimming cost V 1 base and J 4 bases, with 17 bases left between them. The CDR3 here is CASSLLEAGIRNQPQHF. CDR3 coding DNA: TGTGCCAGCAGTTTATTGGAAGCAGGGATAAGAAATCAGCCCCAGCATTTT.

This clonotype has ten or more counts. This sequence joins TRBV5-1 and TRBJ2-7, with D possibly matching TRBD1 (6 bases). Trimming left V 2 bases short and J 6 bases short, with 15 bases between. This CDR3 region has 14 residues. CDR1 is SGHRS and CDR2 is YFSETQ in the germline V gene. The CDR3 bases are TGCGCCAGCAGCTTCCGGGCAGGGGAAAGCGAGCAGTACTTC. This gives the protein CASSFRAGESEQYF.

In its sample, this clonotype was seen many times. The chain joins TRBV6-1 to TRBJ2-7; no reliable D call. CDR3 length: 12 amino acids. The germline V gene has CDR1 MNHNS and CDR2 SASEGT. V was trimmed by 4 bases and J by 4 bases, leaving 8 bases between them. The CDR3 is CASSVTSYEQYV. Written as DNA, the CDR3 is TGTGCCAGCAGTGTTACCTCGTACGAGCAGTACGTC.

The chain joins TRBV7-2 to TRBJ1-5; D is unresolved. The germline CDR1 and CDR2 sequences are SGHTA and FQGNSA. Trimming took 4 bases from V and 2 from J, leaving 12 bases between them. The CDR3 has 15 residues. The DNA of the CDR3 is TGTGCCAGCAGCTCGGGCCCGACGGGCAATCAGCCCCAGCATTTT. It encodes CASSSGPTGNQPQHF.